This TCR beta chain was profiled in a study of immune evolution from preneoplasia to lung adenocarcinoma. As to this clone: Antigen: not known.

Study results and limitations: Top clone frequencies peaked in normal lung, apparently declining through invasive adenocarcinoma. Highest clonality occurred in KRAS-mutant, not EGFR-mutant or double wild-type, nodules.

This CDR3 is built from 14 residues. Trimming removed 1 base from V and 4 bases from J; junction bases left unmatched: 0. CDR1 is LGHNA and CDR2 is YNFKEQ in the germline V gene. Using immunoSEQ multiplex PCR, the repertoire was profiled, and TCRdb retains in-frame clones only, with some absent. The sample has approximately 6,600 clones; around 78% are singletons. Each case's diagnosis was confirmed by two pathologists on H&E. Macro-dissection enriched premalignant or tumor cells before nucleic acid extraction. This TCR came from a person aged 60-79 years with lung adenocarcinoma. The genes are TRBV4-2 and TRBJ2-3; 9 nucleotides align to TRBD2. Sequencing was done on a sample of FFPE minimally invasive lung adenocarcinoma tissue. CDR3 sequence reads: CASSQASGADTQYF. The CDR3 DNA sequence: TGTGCCAGCAGCCAAGCTAGCGGGGCAGATACGCAGTATTTT.